This T cell receptor beta chain came from a study of blood T cell repertoires in COVID-19. Study in general: T cells, B-cell-depleted T cells, or PBMCs provided the cDNA or gDNA that served as material.

Participants' reported clinical history set cohort assignment. Cohort 3 recovered donors had two negative PCRs, clearance, or symptom resolution. Per the original data handling: Quantification of nucleated cells was approximated via reference gene primer amplification. Using immunoSEQ multiplex PCR, the repertoire was profiled, and TCRdb retains in-frame clones only, with some absent. V, J and clone size are those of that table, while D and trimming were read from the DNA. The data show about 320,000 clones, approximately 88% seen once. This clone has a handful of counts. The sequence came from a man in his sixties who had recovered from COVID-19. The sequenced material came from PBMCs or T cells enriched from blood (not recorded which).

The CDR3, as DNA: TGTGCCAGCAGTTACAGACAGGGGATTGCCGGGGAGCTGTTTTTT. Translated, it gives CASSYRQGIAGELFF. The chain is built from TRBV6-5 and TRBJ2-2; 8 bases match TRBD1. The V gene's germline CDR1 is MNHEY and CDR2 SVGAGI. The CDR3 consists of 15 residues. Trimming took 2 bases from V and 6 from J; bases not matched to a gene: 5.